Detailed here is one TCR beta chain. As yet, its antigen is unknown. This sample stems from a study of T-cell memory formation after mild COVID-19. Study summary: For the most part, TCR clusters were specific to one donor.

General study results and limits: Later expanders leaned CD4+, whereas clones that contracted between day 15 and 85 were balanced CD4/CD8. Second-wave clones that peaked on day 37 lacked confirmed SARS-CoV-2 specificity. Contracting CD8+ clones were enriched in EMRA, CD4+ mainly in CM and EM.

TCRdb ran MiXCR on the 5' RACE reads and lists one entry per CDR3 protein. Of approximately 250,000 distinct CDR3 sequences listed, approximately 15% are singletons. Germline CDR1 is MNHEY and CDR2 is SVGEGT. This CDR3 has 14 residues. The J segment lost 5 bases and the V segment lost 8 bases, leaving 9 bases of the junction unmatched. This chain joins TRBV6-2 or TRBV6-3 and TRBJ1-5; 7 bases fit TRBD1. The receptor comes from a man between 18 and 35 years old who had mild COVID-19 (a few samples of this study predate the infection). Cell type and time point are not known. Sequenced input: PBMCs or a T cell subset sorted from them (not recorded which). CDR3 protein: CASGQVDMDQPQHF. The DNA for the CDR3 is TGTGCCAGCGGACAGGTAGATATGGATCAGCCCCAGCATTTT.